This T cell receptor beta chain was found in a study of blood T cell repertoires in COVID-19 (dated by TCRdb to 2019 to 2021). Regarding the study in general: The collaborator samples originated in the United States, Italy and Spain and spanned the acute and convalescent phases of COVID-19. Samples came from the ongoing ImmuneRACE study (first 160 participants) plus 1,254 subjects from 6 global collaborators. Where HLA class I and class II types were available, the types were taken from metadata supplied by the sample provider, not from assay-based typing. Nearly every sample came with metadata listing a de-identified subject ID, COVID-19 status, age in years and sex. The repertoires were released in a freely available public database intended as a resource for research on the immune response to SARS-CoV-2. The material from the prospective study consisted of cDNA or gDNA derived from T cells, B-cell-depleted T cells, or PBMCs. Subjects who had been exposed to COVID-19, were actively infected with it, or had recovered from it provided the deeply sampled blood TCRbeta repertoires that made up the dataset. Study-wide conclusions, independent of this receptor: The quantity of clinical and demographic metadata differed by source and by participant and was supplied without curation.

Points on this clone: The clone's antigen remains unknown. There are no base qualities to consult, and no much larger clone falls within one base.

TCRbeta CDR3 regions were amplified from genomic DNA using the immunoSEQ Assay, a bias-controlled multiplex PCR. Per the original workflow: Within the assay, amplification of reference gene primers was used to estimate how many nucleated cells each sample contained. To quantify the absolute abundance of each unique TCRbeta CDR3 rearrangement, sequence reads were collapsed and filtered. For each sample, productive Simpson clonality was calculated as the square root of Simpson's diversity index across productive rearrangements. In TCRdb, the immuneACCESS table is reduced to in-frame sequences with V and J assigned. These tables do not hold every clone; where another copy was compared, an unresolved V gene accounts for under half, and the others remain unexplained. V and J calls and clone size are copied from that table; D and trimming were computed from the DNA. This sample holds roughly 200,000 clones; 65% to 80% were observed only once. The top ten clones comprise roughly 13% of the sample.

Samples from volunteer blood donors who had recovered from COVID-19 were contributed by a second Seattle source. Each collaborating institution followed its own protocols to collect whole blood in K2EDTA tubes. Collaborator samples were shipped for TCRbeta analysis as frozen whole blood, isolated PBMCs, or DNA extracted from either sample type. V drops 6 bases and J drops 5 bases, leaving 17 bases in between. From cysteine to phenylalanine, the CDR3 is 14 amino acids long. The read is trimmed to its CDR3 DNA, 42 bases read in frame from base 1. The germline V gene specifies MNHEY as CDR1 and SVGAGI as CDR2.

What was sequenced was peripheral blood. The receptor was derived from a man aged 50-59 years who had recovered from COVID-19. Rearrangement joined TRBV6-5 to TRBJ2-7, and perhaps TRBD2 as D gene, on 5 matching bases. The nucleotide sequence is TGTGCCAGCAGGAGAGGGATAGCTGTAGACGAGCAGTACTTC. The resulting protein is CASRRGIAVDEQYF.